This T cell receptor (beta chain) was retrieved from a study of beta chain features in type 1 diabetes. Germline V lookup: CDR1 MNHNY, CDR2 SVGAGI (reference sequence). V was trimmed by 6 bases and J by 4 bases, leaving 12 bases between them. This CDR3 region has 13 residues. Study-wide points: The study found that naive, central memory and Treg TCRB repertoires appeared more similar in patients than in healthy donors.

Expressed TCRB transcripts were sequenced, since all the RNA that had been isolated was reverse transcribed. Some clones are missing from TCRdb's copy, which holds only in-frame ones; the method was immunoSEQ multiplex PCR. This table holds 900,000 or so clones, 15% to 20% found once. About this clone itself: Antigen: not known.

The receptor was derived from a woman under 30 in good health. This chain joins TRBV6-6 and TRBJ2-5, with D perhaps TRBD1 or TRBD2 (5 bases each). The sample consisted of naive CD4+ T cells from blood. CDR3 sequence: CASRFTGAETQYF. The CDR3 DNA reads as TGTGCCAGCAGGTTCACCGGGGCAGAGACCCAGTACTTC.